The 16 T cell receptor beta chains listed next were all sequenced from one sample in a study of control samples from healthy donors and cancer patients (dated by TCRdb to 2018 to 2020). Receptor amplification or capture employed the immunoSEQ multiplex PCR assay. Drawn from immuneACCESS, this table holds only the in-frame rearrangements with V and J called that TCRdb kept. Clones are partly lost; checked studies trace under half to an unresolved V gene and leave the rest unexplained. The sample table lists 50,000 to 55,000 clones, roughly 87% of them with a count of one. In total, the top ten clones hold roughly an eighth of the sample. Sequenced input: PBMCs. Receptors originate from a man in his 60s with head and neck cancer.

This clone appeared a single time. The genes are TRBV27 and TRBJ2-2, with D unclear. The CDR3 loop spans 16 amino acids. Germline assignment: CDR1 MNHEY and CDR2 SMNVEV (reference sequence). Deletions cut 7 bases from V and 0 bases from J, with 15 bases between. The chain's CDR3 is CASKWSIRTNTGELFF. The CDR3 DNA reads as TGTGCCAGCAAATGGAGTATCCGAACGAACACCGGGGAGCTGTTTTTT.

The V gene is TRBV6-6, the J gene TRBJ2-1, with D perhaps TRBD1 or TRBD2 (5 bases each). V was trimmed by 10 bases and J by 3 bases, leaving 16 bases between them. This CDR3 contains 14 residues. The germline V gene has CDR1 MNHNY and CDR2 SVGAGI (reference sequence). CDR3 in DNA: TGTGCCACCGGAGGCCGGGACCACTACAATGAGCAGTTCTTC. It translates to CATGGRDHYNEQFF.

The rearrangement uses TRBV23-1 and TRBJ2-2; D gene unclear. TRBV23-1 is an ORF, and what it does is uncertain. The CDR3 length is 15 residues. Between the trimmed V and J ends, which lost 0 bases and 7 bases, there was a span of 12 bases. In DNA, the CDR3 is TGCGCCAGCAGTCAATCCCCGCCTAAGAGCGGGGAGCTGTTTTTT. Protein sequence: CASSQSPPKSGELFF.

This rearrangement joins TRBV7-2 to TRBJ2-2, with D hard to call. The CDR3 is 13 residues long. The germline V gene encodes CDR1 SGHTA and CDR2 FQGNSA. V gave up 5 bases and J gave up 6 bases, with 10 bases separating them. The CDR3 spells CASSPTVSGELFF. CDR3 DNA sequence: TGTGCCAGCAGCCCCACAGTGTCCGGGGAGCTGTTTTTT.

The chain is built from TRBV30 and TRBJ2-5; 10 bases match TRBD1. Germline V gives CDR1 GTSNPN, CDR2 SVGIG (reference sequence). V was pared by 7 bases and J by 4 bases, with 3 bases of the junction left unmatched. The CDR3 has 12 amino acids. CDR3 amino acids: CAFRTGGETQYF. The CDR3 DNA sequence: TGTGCCTTCCGGACAGGGGGAGAGACCCAGTACTTC.

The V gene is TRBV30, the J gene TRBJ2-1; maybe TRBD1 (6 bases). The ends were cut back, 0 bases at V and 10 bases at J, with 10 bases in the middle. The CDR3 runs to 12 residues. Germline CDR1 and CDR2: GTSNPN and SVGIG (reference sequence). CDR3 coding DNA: TGTGCCTGGAGTGTAGGGGGTGGGGAGCAGTTCTTC. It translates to CAWSVGGGEQFF.

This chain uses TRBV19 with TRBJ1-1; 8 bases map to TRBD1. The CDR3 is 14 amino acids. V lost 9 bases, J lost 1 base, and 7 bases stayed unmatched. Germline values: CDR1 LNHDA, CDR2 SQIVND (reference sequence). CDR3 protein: CASQSGGANTEAFF. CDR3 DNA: TGTGCCAGCCAATCAGGGGGCGCGAACACTGAAGCTTTCTTT.

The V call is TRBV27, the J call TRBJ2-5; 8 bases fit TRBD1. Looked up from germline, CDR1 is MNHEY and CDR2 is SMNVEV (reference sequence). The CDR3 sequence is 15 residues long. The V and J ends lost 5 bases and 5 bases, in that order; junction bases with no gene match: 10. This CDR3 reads CASSPDRGGLETQYF. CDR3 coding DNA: TGTGCCAGCAGTCCCGACAGGGGCGGCTTGGAGACCCAGTACTTC.

CDR3 coding DNA: TGTGCCTGGAGTGTAGGATCAGGGGGCCTTGCAGATACGCAGTATTTT. It translates to CAWSVGSGGLADTQYF. The chain joins TRBV30 to TRBJ2-3; 8 bases align to TRBD1. The CDR3 runs 16 residues. Germline CDR1 is GTSNPN and CDR2 is SVGIG (reference sequence). Trimming removed 0 bases from V and 4 bases from J; junction bases left unmatched: 9.

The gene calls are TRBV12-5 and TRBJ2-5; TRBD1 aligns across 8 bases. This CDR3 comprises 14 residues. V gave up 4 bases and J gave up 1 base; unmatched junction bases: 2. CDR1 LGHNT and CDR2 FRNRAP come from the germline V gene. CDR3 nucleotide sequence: TGTGCTAGTGGTTGGGGGACAGGCCAAGAGACCCAGTACTTC. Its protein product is CASGWGTGQETQYF.

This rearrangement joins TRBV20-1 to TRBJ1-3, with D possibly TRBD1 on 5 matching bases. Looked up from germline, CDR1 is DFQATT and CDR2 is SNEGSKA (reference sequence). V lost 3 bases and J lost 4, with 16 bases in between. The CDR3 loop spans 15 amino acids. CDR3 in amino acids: CSASPFREPGNTIYF. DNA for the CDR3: TGCAGTGCTAGTCCCTTCAGGGAGCCAGGAAACACCATATATTTT.

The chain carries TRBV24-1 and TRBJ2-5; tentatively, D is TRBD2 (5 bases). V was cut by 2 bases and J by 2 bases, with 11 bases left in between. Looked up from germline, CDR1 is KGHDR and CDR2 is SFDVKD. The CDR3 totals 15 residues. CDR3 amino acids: CATSDWRGLQETQYF. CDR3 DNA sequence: TGTGCCACCAGTGATTGGCGCGGGTTACAAGAGACCCAGTACTTC.

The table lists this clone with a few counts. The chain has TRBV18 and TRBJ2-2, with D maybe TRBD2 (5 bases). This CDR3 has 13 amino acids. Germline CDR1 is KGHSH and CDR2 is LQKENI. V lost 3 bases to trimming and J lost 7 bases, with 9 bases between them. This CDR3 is CASSPTGIGELFF. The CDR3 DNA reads TGTGCCAGCTCACCGACGGGGATCGGGGAGCTGTTTTTT.

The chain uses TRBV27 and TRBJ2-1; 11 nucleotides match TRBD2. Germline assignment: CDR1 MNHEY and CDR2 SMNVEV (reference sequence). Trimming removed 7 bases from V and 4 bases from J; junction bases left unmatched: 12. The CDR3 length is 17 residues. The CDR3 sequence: CASNRGLAETSYNEQFF. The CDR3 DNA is TGTGCCAGCAACCGGGGACTAGCGGAGACATCATACAATGAGCAGTTCTTC.

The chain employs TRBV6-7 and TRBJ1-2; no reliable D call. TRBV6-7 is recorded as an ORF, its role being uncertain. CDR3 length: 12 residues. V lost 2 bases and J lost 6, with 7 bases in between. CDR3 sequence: CASSYDIDGYTF. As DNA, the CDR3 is TGTGCCAGCAGTTACGATATCGATGGCTACACCTTC.

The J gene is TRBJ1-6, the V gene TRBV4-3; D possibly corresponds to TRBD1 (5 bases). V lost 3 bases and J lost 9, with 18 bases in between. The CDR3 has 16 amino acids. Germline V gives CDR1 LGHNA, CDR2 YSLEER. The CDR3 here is CASSQDWGGGFSPLHF. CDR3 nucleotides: TGCGCCAGCAGCCAGGACTGGGGCGGGGGTTTTTCACCCCTCCACTTT.